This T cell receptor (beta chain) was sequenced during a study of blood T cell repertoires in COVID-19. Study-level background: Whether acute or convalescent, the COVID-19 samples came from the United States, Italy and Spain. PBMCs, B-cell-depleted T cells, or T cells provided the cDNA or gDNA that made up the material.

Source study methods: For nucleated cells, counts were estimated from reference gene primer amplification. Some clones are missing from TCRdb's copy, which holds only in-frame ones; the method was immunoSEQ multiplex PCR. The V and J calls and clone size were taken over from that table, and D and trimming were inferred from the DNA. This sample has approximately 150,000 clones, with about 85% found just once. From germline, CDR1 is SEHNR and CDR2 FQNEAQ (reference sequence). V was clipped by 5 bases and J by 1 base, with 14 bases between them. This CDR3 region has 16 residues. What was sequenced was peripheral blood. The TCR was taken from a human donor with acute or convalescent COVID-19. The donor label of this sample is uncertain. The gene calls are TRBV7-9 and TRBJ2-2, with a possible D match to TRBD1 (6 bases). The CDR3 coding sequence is TGTGCCAGCAGCCGAACAGGGAAGGAGAACACCGGGGAGCTGTTTTTT. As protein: CASSRTGKENTGELFF.